The rows below give T cell receptor beta chains drawn from one sample of a study of graft-versus-host responses after intestinal transplantation. These receptors' antigens are unknown. The repertoire was sequenced with immunoSEQ multiplex PCR; TCRdb's copy has only in-frame clones and lacks some. Counted here are about 100,000 clones, roughly 90% occurring once; the ten biggest clones make up around 0.86%. The sample consisted of unstimulated CD4+ T cells sorted from spleen or lymph node cells, taken before transplant. The receptors shown here come from a human donor who was the organ donor for an intestinal transplant. Each CDR3 is given with its conserved first and last residue. D genes are given only for firm matches. Some rows mark clone size as missing; the rest say once, few, many or name a class of expanded clone.

d_call,cdr3_length,v_call,j_call,clone_size,cdr3_aa,cdr3_nt
TRBD2,17,TRBV5-4,TRBJ2-1,.,CASSLVLHTAGHNEQFF,TGTGCCAGCAGCTTGGTCCTACATACAGCGGGGCACAATGAGCAGTTCTTC
.,14,TRBV5-6,TRBJ1-2,.,CASSLVGSQYGYTF,TGTGCCAGCAGCTTGGTAGGCAGCCAGTATGGCTACACCTTC
TRBD2,15,TRBV28,TRBJ2-1,.,CASRARGVSREEQFF,TGTGCCAGCAGGGCGCGGGGGGTATCCAGGGAAGAGCAGTTCTTC
.,10,TRBV19,TRBJ1-1,.,CASTGTEAFF,TGTGCCAGTACAGGGACTGAAGCTTTCTTT
TRBD1,18,TRBV10-1,TRBJ2-1,.,CASSDPATTGGTYNEQFF,TGCGCCAGCAGTGACCCCGCGACGACAGGGGGGACCTACAATGAGCAGTTCTTC
.,13,TRBV18,TRBJ1-2,.,CASSSTENYGYTF,TGTGCCAGCTCATCGACAGAGAACTATGGCTACACCTTC
.,14,TRBV15,TRBJ1-6,.,CATSRDYQNSPLHF,TGTGCCACCAGCAGAGATTATCAGAATTCACCCCTCCACTTT
TRBD1,12,TRBV23-1,TRBJ2-7,.,CAGPDRGREQYF,TGCGCCGGCCCGGACAGGGGAAGGGAGCAGTACTTC
.,13,TRBV5-1,TRBJ2-5,.,CASSFDRRETQYF,TGCGCCAGCAGCTTTGATCGACGAGAGACCCAGTACTTC
.,11,TRBV5-1,TRBJ2-5,.,CASSSQETQYF,TGCGCCAGCAGCTCACAAGAGACCCAGTACTTC
TRBD2,16,TRBV4-1,TRBJ2-1,.,CASSQATSGGANEQFF,TGCGCCAGCAGCCAAGCTACTAGCGGGGGGGCGAATGAGCAGTTCTTC
TRBD2,14,TRBV19,TRBJ2-3,.,CASSIGRSTDTQYF,TGTGCCAGTAGTATCGGGAGGAGCACAGATACGCAGTATTTT
TRBD1,14,TRBV5-6,TRBJ1-1,.,CASSPDRGITEAFF,TGTGCCAGCAGCCCAGACAGGGGAATTACTGAAGCTTTCTTT
.,12,TRBV19,TRBJ2-3,.,CARMGPILTQYF,TGTGCCAGAATGGGACCCATCCTCACGCAGTATTTT
TRBD1,18,TRBV19,TRBJ1-1,once,CASSPPGQTFAWNTEAFF,TGTGCCAGTAGTCCGCCGGGACAGACTTTTGCTTGGAACACTGAAGCTTTCTTT
.,12,TRBV2,TRBJ2-5,.,CANMKNQETQYF,TGTGCCAACATGAAGAACCAAGAGACCCAGTACTTC
TRBD2,17,TRBV10-3,TRBJ2-1,.,CAISESPAGSAYNEQFF,TGTGCCATCAGTGAGTCTCCAGCGGGGTCGGCCTACAATGAGCAGTTCTTC
.,15,TRBV7-3,TRBJ1-4,.,CASSLGTSRNEKLFF,TGTGCCAGCAGCTTAGGTACCAGCCGGAATGAAAAACTGTTTTTT
TRBD2,15,TRBV5-1,TRBJ2-7,.,CASRQISGGSYEQYF,TGCGCCAGCAGACAAATTAGCGGGGGCTCCTACGAGCAGTACTTC
TRBD1,16,TRBV27,TRBJ1-4,.,CASSLGQPATNEKLFF,TGTGCCAGCAGCTTGGGACAGCCCGCAACTAATGAAAAACTGTTTTTT
.,13,TRBV30,TRBJ1-1,.,CAWSKQGGTEAFF,TGTGCCTGGAGTAAACAGGGAGGGACTGAAGCTTTCTTT
.,14,TRBV7-2,TRBJ1-2,medium-sized,CASSLVGGSYGYTF,TGTGCCAGCAGCTTAGTTGGGGGAAGCTATGGCTACACCTTC
TRBD1,13,TRBV5-1,TRBJ2-7,once,CASSPDRTYEQYF,TGCGCCAGCAGCCCGGACAGGACCTACGAGCAGTACTTC
TRBD2,15,TRBV6-6,TRBJ2-1,.,CASTRAGGQVNEQFF,TGTGCCAGCACTCGTGCGGGGGGGCAGGTCAATGAGCAGTTCTTC
.,16,TRBV5-1,TRBJ1-1,.,CASSLAAAAWGTEAFF,TGCGCCAGCAGCTTGGCGGCTGCAGCCTGGGGCACTGAAGCTTTCTTT
.,13,TRBV7-2,TRBJ1-2,.,CASSPTANYGYTF,TGTGCCAGCAGCCCGACAGCTAACTATGGCTACACCTTC
.,14,TRBV18,TRBJ2-5,.,CASSPRGGLETQYF,TGTGCCAGCTCACCACGTGGGGGGCTGGAGACCCAGTACTTC
.,14,TRBV7-3,TRBJ1-2,.,CASGSDVGFYGYTF,TGTGCCAGCGGCTCAGATGTGGGGTTCTATGGCTACACCTTC
TRBD1,13,TRBV5-1,TRBJ2-7,.,CASSETGGFEQYF,TGCGCCAGTAGCGAAACAGGGGGCTTCGAGCAGTACTTC
.,13,TRBV10-2,TRBJ1-5,.,CATSEGLNQPQHF,TGCGCCACTTCTGAGGGATTGAATCAGCCCCAGCATTTT
TRBD1,14,TRBV5-6,TRBJ1-6,.,CASSLVDRDSPLHF,TGTGCCAGCAGCTTGGTTGACAGGGACTCACCCCTCCACTTT
TRBD2,18,TRBV4-2,TRBJ2-6,few,CASTALAGAGSGANVLTF,TGTGCCAGCACCGCACTAGCGGGGGCCGGCTCTGGGGCCAACGTCCTGACTTTC
TRBD2,17,TRBV4-1,TRBJ2-1,.,CASSPLTRGGSYNEQFF,TGCGCCAGCAGCCCTCTGACGCGGGGGGGCTCCTACAATGAGCAGTTCTTC
TRBD1,14,TRBV6-5,TRBJ1-2,.,CASMSRDRAKGYTF,TGTGCCAGCATGAGTCGGGACAGGGCTAAAGGCTACACCTTC
.,15,TRBV18,TRBJ2-1,.,CASSPGVGTYNEQFF,TGTGCCAGCTCACCAGGGGTTGGTACCTACAATGAGCAGTTCTTC
.,13,TRBV2,TRBJ1-2,.,CASSEGTSWGYTF,TGTGCCAGCAGTGAAGGTACCTCTTGGGGCTACACCTTC
.,13,TRBV10-3,TRBJ2-7,.,CAIRASTVYEQYF,TGTGCCATCAGGGCTTCGACAGTCTACGAGCAGTACTTC
.,16,TRBV5-8,TRBJ1-5,.,CASSLGQLHSNQPQHF,TGTGCCAGCAGCTTGGGACAGCTTCATAGCAATCAGCCCCAGCATTTT
TRBD1,14,TRBV6-6,TRBJ1-6,.,CASSYLGGNSPLHF,TGTGCCAGCAGTTACTTAGGGGGCAATTCACCCCTCCACTTT
.,15,TRBV5-4,TRBJ1-3,.,CASSPGGSSGNTIYF,TGTGCCAGCAGCCCGGGGGGGTCCTCTGGAAACACCATATATTTT
TRBD2,15,TRBV10-2,TRBJ2-7,.,CASSEGTSGGYEQYF,TGCGCCAGCAGTGAAGGGACTAGCGGGGGTTACGAGCAGTACTTC
.,13,TRBV7-9,TRBJ2-7,.,CASSFSSTYEQYF,TGTGCCAGCAGCTTCTCGTCTACCTACGAGCAGTACTTC
.,15,TRBV15,TRBJ2-6,once,CATVPLSSGANVLTF,TGTGCCACCGTCCCTTTAAGCTCTGGGGCCAACGTCCTGACTTTC
TRBD1,18,TRBV7-8,TRBJ2-7,.,CASSFSRLWGQGSYEQYF,TGTGCCAGCAGCTTCAGTCGTCTGTGGGGACAGGGCTCCTACGAGCAGTACTTC
.,15,TRBV5-4,TRBJ2-3,.,CASSLAGFSKDTQYF,TGTGCCAGCAGCTTGGCGGGTTTCTCAAAAGATACGCAGTATTTT
.,14,TRBV28,TRBJ1-2,.,CASSPQGRNYGYTF,TGTGCCAGCAGCCCTCAGGGGAGGAACTATGGCTACACCTTC
TRBD1,14,TRBV5-1,TRBJ2-3,once,CASSLRQGSDTQYF,TGCGCCAGCAGCTTGAGACAGGGGAGCGATACGCAGTATTTT
TRBD1,14,TRBV30,TRBJ2-5,.,CAWMGATGGETQYF,TGTGCCTGGATGGGGGCGACAGGGGGGGAGACCCAGTACTTC
TRBD2,17,TRBV5-1,TRBJ2-7,.,CASSPGVLAGAWDEQYF,TGCGCCAGCAGCCCTGGCGTACTAGCGGGGGCATGGGACGAGCAGTACTTC
.,14,TRBV28,TRBJ1-1,.,CASSSIPGSTEAFF,TGTGCCAGCAGTTCAATCCCAGGTAGTACTGAAGCTTTCTTT